One and the same sample provided the 16 T cell receptor beta chains below, sequenced in a study of shared clonotypes between healthy human individuals (dated by TCRdb to between 2020 and 2021). The receptor library was made with the immunoSEQ multiplex PCR assay. Imported from immuneACCESS, the table was reduced by TCRdb to in-frame sequences with V and J called. These copies leave out some clones; in studies compared against another copy, an unresolved V gene accounts for under half, and the cause of the remainder is not known. This sample comprises 2 million to 2.5 million clones, about 94% of them detected only once. The ten top clones hold roughly 0.13% of the sample. The sequencing input was naive CD4+ T cells sorted from blood. This sample's cell subset or site label indicates: CD45RA+ positively selected. Receptor source: a man aged 18 to 35 in good health.

The chain recombines TRBV2 with TRBJ2-7; 9 bases agree with TRBD1. From germline, CDR1 is SNHLY and CDR2 FYNNEI. The CDR3 is 15 residues long. J gave up 7 bases and V 5 bases, and 12 bases lay outside the gene matches. The CDR3 nucleotides read TGTGCCAGCAGTTCTACCGGGACAGGGAGCGGTGAGCAGTACTTC. Its translation: CASSSTGTGSGEQYF.

The rearrangement uses TRBV11-2 and TRBJ2-7; 10 bases match TRBD2. CDR3 length equals 16 residues. CDR1 SGHAT and CDR2 FQNNGV come from the germline V gene. V lost 4 bases and J lost 1; bases outside the gene matches: 7. The CDR3 DNA reads TGTGCCAGCAGCTACCCGGGACTAGCGAGGTCCTACGAGCAGTACTTC. This codes for CASSYPGLARSYEQYF.

This clone is a singleton in its sample. Other DNA variants within this sample encode the same CDR3. The chain couples TRBV5-4 to TRBJ2-3, with D uncertain. The germline V gene has CDR1 SGHNT and CDR2 YYREEE (reference sequence). The CDR3 length is 15 residues. The germline V and J ends were trimmed by 0 bases and 2 bases, with 10 bases remaining between them. The CDR3: CASSLEGAVTDTQYF. The DNA for the CDR3 is TGTGCCAGCAGCTTGGAGGGCGCAGTCACAGATACGCAGTATTTT. Combining the CDR3 with reference TRBV5-4 and TRBJ2-3 gives the whole variable domain ETGVTQSPTHLIKTRGQQVTLRCSSQSGHNTVSWYQQALGQGPQFIFQYYREEENGRGNFPPRFSGLQFPNYSSELNVNALELDDSALYLCASSLEGAVTDTQYFGPGTRLTVL.

The rearrangement joins TRBV29-1 to TRBJ1-1; D remains ambiguous. The V end lost 5 bases, the J end lost 0 bases, and 10 bases lay between the germline ends. The germline V gene encodes CDR1 SQVTM and CDR2 ANQGSEA. This CDR3 has 13 residues. The CDR3 coding sequence is TGCAGCGTTTGGGAGGCCCTGAACACTGAAGCTTTCTTT. Its translation: CSVWEALNTEAFF.

The J gene is TRBJ2-2, the V gene TRBV7-3; weak D call: TRBD2 (5 bases). Germline loops: CDR1 SGHTA, CDR2 FQGTGA. The CDR3 runs 15 residues. With 5 bases removed from V and 3 bases from J, the gap between germline ends came to 13 bases. The CDR3 DNA follows: TGTGCCAGCAGCGCGGCCGGGGTCGACACCGGGGAGCTGTTTTTT. Its translation: CASSAAGVDTGELFF.

The V and J genes are TRBV4-1 and TRBJ2-1; D gene unclear. V was cut by 4 bases and J by 0 bases, with 4 bases left in between. Germline CDR1 is MGHRA and CDR2 is YSYEKL. The CDR3 has 13 residues. The CDR3: CASSRSSYNEQFF. DNA of the CDR3: TGCGCCAGCAGCCGAAGCTCCTACAATGAGCAGTTCTTC.

The chain employs TRBV4-1 and TRBJ2-1; 8 bases are shared with TRBD1. V lost 1 base and J lost 8; bases outside the gene matches: 4. This CDR3 comprises 14 residues. Germline-derived CDR1 and CDR2 are MGHRA and YSYEKL. The CDR3 sequence: CASSQGNRGDEQFF. CDR3 coding DNA: TGCGCCAGCAGCCAAGGAAACAGGGGGGATGAGCAGTTCTTC.

The rearrangement uses TRBV28 and TRBJ1-3; D is undetermined. Germline CDR1 and CDR2: MDHEN and SYDVKM. Trimming removed 5 bases from V and 0 bases from J, with 11 bases in between. This CDR3 spans 15 amino acids. This CDR3 is CASSTRKNSGNTIYF. CDR3 DNA sequence: TGTGCCAGCAGTACTCGGAAGAACTCTGGAAACACCATATATTTT.

The chain is built from TRBV5-1 and TRBJ2-3; TRBD2 is a possible D gene (6 bases). The CDR3 consists of 16 residues. Germline loops: CDR1 SGHRS, CDR2 YFSETQ. V lost 4 bases and J 1 base, leaving 16 bases between the germline ends. In DNA, the CDR3 is TGCGCCAGCAGCCCGGGGCGACTAGTAGGCACAGATACGCAGTATTTT. Its protein product is CASSPGRLVGTDTQYF.

The V and J genes are TRBV19 and TRBJ2-7; D is unresolved. Germline assignment: CDR1 LNHDA and CDR2 SQIVND (reference sequence). Trimming left V 6 bases short and J 2 bases short, with 11 bases between. The length of the CDR3 is 13 residues. Written as DNA, the CDR3 is TGTGCCAGTAGGCATAGGACCCCCTACGAGCAGTACTTC. Protein sequence: CASRHRTPYEQYF.

The chain is built from TRBV28 and TRBJ1-2; 12 nucleotides line up with TRBD1. The V gene's germline CDR1 is MDHEN and CDR2 SYDVKM. V lost 6 bases to trimming and J lost 2 bases; unmatched junction nucleotides: 4. There are 15 residues in the CDR3. The DNA for the CDR3 is TGTGCCAGCAGCTGGGGGACAGGGGGCAACTATGGCTACACCTTC. It is translated as CASSWGTGGNYGYTF.

This clone has a single count. The V call is TRBV29-1, the J call TRBJ1-5; D is unclear. The CDR3 length is 11 residues. Trimming cost V 5 bases and J 10 bases, with 12 bases left between them. Germline-derived CDR1 and CDR2 are SQVTM and ANQGSEA. The CDR3 DNA sequence: TGCAGCGTTCCGTACTCGTCACCCCAGCATTTT. The encoded protein is CSVPYSSPQHF.

This chain links TRBV2 with TRBJ2-1; 13 bases are shared with TRBD2. From germline, CDR1 is SNHLY and CDR2 FYNNEI. The CDR3 contains 16 residues. V gave up 6 bases and J gave up 7 bases; unmatched junction bases: 9. The CDR3 here is CASSESGLAGVNEQFF. The CDR3 DNA reads TGTGCCAGCAGCGAATCCGGACTAGCGGGAGTAAATGAGCAGTTCTTC.

The chain joins TRBV29-1 to TRBJ1-2; weak D call: TRBD1 (6 bases). The CDR3 has 12 residues. Germline V gene lookup returns CDR1 SQVTM and CDR2 ANQGSEA. The ends were cut back, 5 bases at V and 8 bases at J, with 15 bases in the middle. The CDR3 coding sequence is TGCAGCGTTCAGCGGGGGGCTGAGGGCTACACCTTC. Translated: CSVQRGAEGYTF.

V usage is TRBV11-2 and J usage is TRBJ2-7, with TRBD1 matching over 7 bases. The CDR3 spans 16 residues. Germline V gene lookup returns CDR1 SGHAT and CDR2 FQNNGV. After removal of 5 bases from V and 2 bases from J, the junction contained 12 bases not matched to a gene. The CDR3 region has the DNA TGTGCCAGCAGCCGTACGTCGGACAGGAGGACCTACGAGCAGTACTTC. Protein product: CASSRTSDRRTYEQYF.

This clone showed up just once. The chain carries TRBV5-1 and TRBJ2-4, with 8 bases identical to TRBD1. CDR1 and CDR2 from the germline V gene are SGHRS and YFSETQ. The CDR3 runs 14 residues. The V and J ends lost 0 bases and 6 bases, in that order; junction bases with no gene match: 2. The CDR3 reads CASSLAQGVNIQYF. CDR3 DNA sequence: TGCGCCAGCAGCTTGGCACAGGGGGTAAACATTCAGTACTTC. Full variable domain (missing parts from reference TRBV5-1 and TRBJ2-4): KAGVTQTPRYLIKTRGQQVTLSCSPISGHRSVSWYQQTPGQGLQFLFEYFSETQRNKGNFPGRFSGRQFSNSRSEMNVSTLELGDSALYLCASSLAQGVNIQYFGAGTRLSVL.